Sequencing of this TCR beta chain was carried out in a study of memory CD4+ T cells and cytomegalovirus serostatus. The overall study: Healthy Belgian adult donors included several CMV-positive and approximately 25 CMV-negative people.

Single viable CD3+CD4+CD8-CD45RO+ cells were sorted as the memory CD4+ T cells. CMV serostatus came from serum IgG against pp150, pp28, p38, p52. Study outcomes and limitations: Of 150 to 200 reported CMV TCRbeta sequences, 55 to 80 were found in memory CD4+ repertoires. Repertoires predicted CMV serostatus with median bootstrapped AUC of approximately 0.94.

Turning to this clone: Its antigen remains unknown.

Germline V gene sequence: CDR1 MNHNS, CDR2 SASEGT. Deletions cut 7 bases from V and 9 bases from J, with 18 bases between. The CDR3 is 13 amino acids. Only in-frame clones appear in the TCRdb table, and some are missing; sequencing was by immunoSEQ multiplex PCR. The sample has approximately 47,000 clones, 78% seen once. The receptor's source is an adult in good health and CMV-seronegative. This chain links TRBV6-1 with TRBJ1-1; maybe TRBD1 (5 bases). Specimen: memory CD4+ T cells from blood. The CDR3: CASTTRDGTQAFF. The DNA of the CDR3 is TGTGCCAGCACCACCCGGGACGGGACCCAAGCTTTCTTT.